This TCR beta chain was captured by sequencing in a study of shared clonotypes between healthy human individuals. Study-wide context: Donors were two women and a few men aged 18 to 49. Regarding the study as a whole: Among a few donors, approximately 4.6% of naive CD4 clonotypes were found in common. The diversity represented, both genetic and in exposure history, was limited by few donors.

V was clipped by 6 bases and J by 3 bases; unmatched bases: 8. The CDR3 has 15 residues. Germline V lookup: CDR1 SNHLY, CDR2 FYNNEI. For this clone: The antigen remains unidentified.

Terminally differentiated effector memory CD45RA+ cells were excluded by CCR7 positive selection of CD45RO-negative cells. The donors, all of them Caucasian adults, lived in Nashville, Tennessee. Some clones are missing from TCRdb's copy, which holds only in-frame ones; the method was immunoSEQ multiplex PCR. The sample carries 800,000 or so clones, roughly 96% recorded once. Specimen: naive CD8+ T cells sorted from blood. The V and J genes are TRBV2 and TRBJ2-1; 7 nucleotides line up with TRBD2. The receptor's source is a man younger than 40 in good health. The CDR3 region has the DNA TGTGCCAGCAGGCATCCGGGACTACTCTACAATGAGCAGTTCTTC. It is translated as CASRHPGLLYNEQFF.